Described below is a single T cell receptor (beta chain) sequence and its context. What it binds is unknown. The sample is drawn from a study of OX40 agonist ivuxolimab in advanced cancers. General study results and limits: Clonal expansion by week 6 occurred in CD4+ and CD8+ blood T cells (at 0.1 to 3.0 mg/kg).

Sequencing was performed with immunoSEQ multiplex PCR; in TCRdb, only in-frame clones are kept and a portion is missing. The table lists 98,000 or so clones, roughly 89% of them singletons. The receptor was isolated from an adult with an advanced solid tumor such as melanoma, head and neck, liver or kidney cancer. The source was CD4+ or CD8+ T cells sorted from blood, collected in a trial of the OX40 agonist ivuxolimab.

Here the CDR3 DNA reads TGTGAGAGCAGGGGCCGACCCTCCTCCTACAATGAGCAGTTCTTC. This gives the protein CESRGRPSSYNEQFF. This chain connects TRBV7-9 to TRBJ2-1; possibly TRBD1 for D (6 bases). CDR1 and CDR2 (germline): SEHNR, FQNEAQ (reference sequence). The CDR3 runs to 15 residues.